This T cell receptor beta chain was sequenced for a study of T cell responses to AZD1222 COVID-19 vaccine. Whole-study results and caveats: The reported proportion of spike-specific TCRs targeting unmutated variant regions was nearly half.

In regard to this clone: Its specificity is unknown.

Produced via immunoSEQ multiplex PCR; TCRdb's table is partial and in-frame only. The top ten hold approximately 0.97% of the sample, which has approximately 150,000 clones, roughly 85% seen once. The starting material was peripheral blood, obtained 28 days after the second AZD1222 dose. This TCR was sampled from an adult who received the AZD1222 COVID-19 vaccine.

The DNA for the CDR3 is TGTGCCAGCAGTTACCGGGGCATTGGCTATGGCTACACCTTC. Encoded protein: CASSYRGIGYGYTF. The genes are TRBV6-5 and TRBJ1-2; D is possibly TRBD1 (5 bases). Trimming took off 2 bases at V and 4 bases at J, with 11 bases between the two ends. The CDR3 runs 14 residues. The germline V gene encodes CDR1 MNHEY and CDR2 SVGAGI.